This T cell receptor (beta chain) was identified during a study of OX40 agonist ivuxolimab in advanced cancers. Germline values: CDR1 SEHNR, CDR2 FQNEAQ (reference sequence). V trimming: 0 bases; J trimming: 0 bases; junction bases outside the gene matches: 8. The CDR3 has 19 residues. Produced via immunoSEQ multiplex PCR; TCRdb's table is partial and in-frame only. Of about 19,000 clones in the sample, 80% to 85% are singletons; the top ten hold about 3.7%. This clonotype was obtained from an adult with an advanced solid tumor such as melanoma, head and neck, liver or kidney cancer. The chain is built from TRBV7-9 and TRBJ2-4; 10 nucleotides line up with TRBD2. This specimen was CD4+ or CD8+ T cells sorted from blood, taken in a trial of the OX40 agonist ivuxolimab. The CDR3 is CASSLALASGRVAKNIQYF. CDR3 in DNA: TGTGCCAGCAGCTTAGCGTTGGCTAGCGGGAGAGTAGCCAAAAACATTCAGTACTTC.